The next 2 T cell receptor beta chains were all read from a single sample in a study of blood T cells in healthy people across ages. A sample-barcoded 5' primer and a J-beta primer mix were used in a second PCR of about 7 to 12 cycles. MiXCR was run by TCRdb on the 5' RACE reads, yielding one entry per CDR3 protein. Here the sample spans some 1,000,000 distinct CDR3 sequences, about 25% being singletons. The data were also submitted as part of a second study, on T cells of mothers and their children.

Sequenced: blood. The receptors originated from a girl aged 2 to 9 in good health.

This clonotype was recorded a few times. This rearrangement joins TRBV7-2 to TRBJ2-5; D gene uncertain. Germline V lookup: CDR1 SGHTA, CDR2 FQGNSA. V was pared by 5 bases and J by 2 bases, with 9 bases between. This CDR3 is built from 13 residues. Here the CDR3 DNA reads TGTGCCAGCAGCCAGGACGGACAAGAGACCCAGTACTTC. Translating gives CASSQDGQETQYF.

This clonotype was detected ten times or more. The J gene is TRBJ1-1, the V gene TRBV20-1, with 10 bases aligning to TRBD1. CDR1 DFQATT and CDR2 SNEGSKA come from the germline V gene (reference sequence). Losses at the gene ends were 4 bases for V and 2 bases for J; bases not matched to a gene: 1. The CDR3 is made up of 13 amino acids. The CDR3 loop reads CSAKTGGNTEAFF. The CDR3 DNA follows: TGCAGTGCTAAGACAGGGGGCAACACTGAAGCTTTCTTT.